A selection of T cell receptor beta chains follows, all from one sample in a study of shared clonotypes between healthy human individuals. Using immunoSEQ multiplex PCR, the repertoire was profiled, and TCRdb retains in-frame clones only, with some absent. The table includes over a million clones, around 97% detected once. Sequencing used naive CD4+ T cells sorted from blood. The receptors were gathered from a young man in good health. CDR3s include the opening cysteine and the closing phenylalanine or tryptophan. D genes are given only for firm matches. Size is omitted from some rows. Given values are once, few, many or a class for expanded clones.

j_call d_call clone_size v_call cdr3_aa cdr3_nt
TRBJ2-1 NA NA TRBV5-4 CASSLGALTGAYNEQFF TGTGCCAGCAGCTTGGGAGCTCTAACGGGAGCCTACAATGAGCAGTTCTTC
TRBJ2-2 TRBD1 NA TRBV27 CASSLSRWTGEYTGELFF TGTGCCAGCAGTTTATCGCGGTGGACAGGGGAATACACCGGGGAGCTGTTTTTT
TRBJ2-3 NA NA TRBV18 CASSLGRTDTQYF TGTGCCAGCTCCTTAGGCCGCACAGATACGCAGTATTTT
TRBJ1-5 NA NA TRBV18 CASSPGFEQPQHF TGTGCCAGCTCCCCAGGGTTCGAGCAGCCCCAGCATTTT
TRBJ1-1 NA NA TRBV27 CASSFPGDTEAFF TGTGCCAGCAGTTTTCCAGGGGATACTGAAGCTTTCTTT
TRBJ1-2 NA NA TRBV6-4 CASSDWDTTNYGYTF TGTGCCAGCAGTGACTGGGACACGACTAACTATGGCTACACCTTC
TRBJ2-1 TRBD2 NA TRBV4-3 CASSQVPGLAGEEQFF TGCGCCAGCAGCCAAGTCCCGGGACTAGCGGGGGAGGAGCAGTTCTTC
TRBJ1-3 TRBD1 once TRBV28 CASRGDRKSSGNTIYF TGTGCCAGCAGGGGGGACAGAAAGTCCTCTGGAAACACCATATATTTT
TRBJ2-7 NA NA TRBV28 CASSLSSITYEQYF TGTGCCAGCAGTTTGAGCTCGATTACCTACGAGCAGTACTTC
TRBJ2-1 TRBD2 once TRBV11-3 CASSATSGSHEQFF TGTGCCAGCAGCGCGACTAGCGGGAGTCACGAGCAGTTCTTC
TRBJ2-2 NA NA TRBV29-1 CSVDQGNTGELFF TGCAGCGTTGACCAGGGAAACACCGGGGAGCTGTTTTTT
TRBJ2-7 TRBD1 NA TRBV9 CASSGQETQTEQYF TGTGCCAGCAGTGGACAGGAGACCCAGACCGAGCAGTACTTC
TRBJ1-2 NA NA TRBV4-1 CASSQQGQTRIHGYTF TGCGCCAGCAGCCAACAGGGTCAGACTCGCATACATGGCTACACCTTC
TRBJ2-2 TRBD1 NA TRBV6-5 CASSYSRGMAGELFF TGTGCCAGCAGTTACTCCAGGGGGATGGCCGGGGAGCTGTTTTTT
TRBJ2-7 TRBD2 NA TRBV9 CASGGLAYEQYF TGTGCCAGCGGGGGACTAGCCTACGAGCAGTACTTC
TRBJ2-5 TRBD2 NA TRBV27 CASSLTSPGRDETQYF TGTGCCAGCAGTCTAACTAGCCCCGGGAGGGATGAGACCCAGTACTTC
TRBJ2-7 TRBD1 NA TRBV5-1 CASSLDTQGNYEQYF TGCGCCAGCAGCTTGGACACACAGGGGAACTACGAGCAGTACTTC
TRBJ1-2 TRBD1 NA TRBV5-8 CANRDRGESNYGYTF TGTGCCAACCGGGACAGGGGGGAATCTAACTATGGCTACACCTTC
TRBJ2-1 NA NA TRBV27 CASSLPGLEQFF TGTGCCAGCAGTTTACCGGGACTGGAGCAGTTCTTC
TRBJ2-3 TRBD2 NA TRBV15 CATSSLPGLAGGTDTQYF TGTGCCACCAGCAGCCTACCGGGACTAGCGGGAGGCACAGATACGCAGTATTTT
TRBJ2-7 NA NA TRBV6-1 CASSAPSSPGAGEQYF TGTGCCAGCAGTGCACCCTCCTCGCCGGGGGCTGGCGAGCAGTACTTC
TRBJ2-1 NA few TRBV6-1 CAATNTGRTEQFF TGTGCCGCAACCAACACTGGCAGAACTGAGCAGTTCTTC